This T cell receptor (beta chain) stems from a study of blood T cell repertoires in COVID-19 (dated by TCRdb to the early 2020s). Background for the entire study: Samples from collaborators originated in the United States, Italy and Spain and spanned both the acute and convalescent phases of COVID-19. The prospective study material was composed of cDNA or gDNA derived from T cells, B-cell-depleted T cells, or PBMCs. The dataset comprised deeply sampled blood TCRbeta repertoires from subjects exposed to, actively infected with, or recovered from COVID-19. The repertoires were released in a freely available public database meant as a resource for research on the immune response to SARS-CoV-2. The samples were drawn from the first 160 participants of the ongoing ImmuneRACE study and from some 1,300 subjects provided by 6 global collaborators. Sample metadata almost always included a de-identified subject ID, COVID-19 status, age in years and sex. Where available, HLA class I and class II types were taken from metadata supplied by the sample provider and were not determined by assay-based typing.

Enrolling through a virtual design, the prospective study's participants ranged in age from about 18 to 89 years and lived across around 25 United States geographic areas. In the prospective study, cohorts were assigned on the basis of participant-reported clinical history obtained from a screening survey and a study questionnaire. Recovered participants in ImmuneRACE Cohort 3 were defined by two consecutive negative NP/OP PCR tests, clearance by a healthcare professional, or resolution of symptoms. In the prospective study, whole blood, serum and a nasopharyngeal or oropharyngeal swab were collected from each participant by mobile phlebotomists. Prospective study participants could optionally give additional blood draws and questionnaires over a 2-month period. Blood samples from the prospective study were shipped frozen or at room temperature prior to DNA extraction. As concerns this clone: The target of this receptor is not known. There are no base qualities to consult, and no much larger clone falls within one base.

Points the paper makes about the study in general: How much clinical and demographic metadata was included differed by source and by participant, and the metadata was provided uncurated.

TCRbeta CDR3 regions were amplified from genomic DNA by means of the immunoSEQ Assay, a bias-controlled multiplex PCR. Concerning the study's data processing: Within the assay, amplification of reference gene primers was used to estimate how many nucleated cells each sample contained. Sequence reads were collapsed and filtered to measure the absolute abundance of every unique TCRbeta CDR3 rearrangement. For each sample, productive Simpson clonality was calculated as the square root of Simpson's diversity index over productive rearrangements. Entries here come from immuneACCESS through TCRdb and include only in-frame sequences with V and J called. Some clones fail to appear in such tables; in the studies checked, an unresolved V gene covers under half of the shortfall, and the cause of the remainder is unknown. V and J calls and clone size come straight from that table; D and trimming were deduced from the DNA. The table for this sample lists roughly 200,000 clones; 75% to 90% of them were counted only once. The biggest ten clones account for 5% to 7.5% of the sample.

Input material: PBMCs or T cells enriched from blood (not recorded which). This receptor was taken from a man aged 35 to 55 who had recovered from COVID-19.

The nucleotide sequence is TGTGCCAGCAGGTCCCCTAGCGGGGGTTACAATGAGCAGTTCTTC. Its translation reads: CASRSPSGGYNEQFF. This chain is built from TRBV11-3 and TRBJ2-1; 10 central bases correspond to TRBD2. Germline trimming: 6 bases from V, 4 bases from J; junction bases outside gene matches: 6. The germline V gene yields SGHNT for CDR1 and YENEEA for CDR2. The CDR3 runs 15 residues from the cysteine to the phenylalanine. Just CDR3 DNA is preserved here, 45 bases in frame from base 1.